This T cell receptor (beta chain) is from a study of patients and donors after allogeneic stem cell transplantation. The CDR3 spans 12 residues. V was trimmed by 6 bases and J by 6 bases, leaving 12 bases between them. TCRdb re-derived calls from the RT-PCR reads in MiXCR, one entry per CDR3 protein. This table holds hundreds of thousands of distinct CDR3 sequences, approximately 16% found once. Sequenced input: blood, either unsorted or a sorted T cell fraction (not recorded which). The V and J genes are TRBV12-3 or TRBV12-4 and TRBJ2-7; unclear D gene. This receptor was taken from a human donor who was either an allogeneic HSCT recipient or a stem cell or donor lymphocyte infusion donor (not recorded which). It is not recorded whose cells these are; they may come from a transplant donor. The CDR3 sequence is CASSGQFSEQYF. The CDR3 DNA reads as TGTGCCAGCAGCGGCCAGTTCTCCGAGCAGTACTTC.